This TCR beta chain appears in the sequencing data of a study of Ad26.COV2.S vaccination and SARS-CoV-2 variants. About the study: Intramuscular Ad26.COV2.S at 5x10^10 or 1x10^11 viral particles.

The length of the CDR3 is 14 residues. The germline V and J ends were trimmed by 1 base and 5 bases, with 9 bases remaining between them. Germline CDR1 is LNHNV and CDR2 is YYDKDF (reference sequence). Study conclusions and caveats: With respect to non-spike TCR breadth, vaccine and placebo recipients were similar.

Regarding treatment: approximately 18 received Ad26.COV2.S at low or high dose, single or two shots; several received placebo; per-sample allocation not given. The samples date from day 63 after the first vaccine or placebo injection. To note about this clone: Its matching antigen is unknown.

The protocol was immunoSEQ multiplex PCR, while the TCRdb copy is restricted to in-frame clones and leaves out a portion. The sample has some 270,000 clones, approximately 88% seen once. This chain connects TRBV15 to TRBJ2-1, with D possibly called TRBD1 or TRBD2 (5 bases each). This TCR derives from a person between 18 and 60 years old who received the Ad26.COV2.S COVID-19 vaccine or a placebo. The starting material was peripheral blood, obtained in a trial of Ad26.COV2.S vaccine versus placebo. CDR3 sequence: CATSRGGVDNEQFF. The CDR3 DNA reads as TGTGCCACCAGCAGAGGAGGGGTAGACAATGAGCAGTTCTTC.